This record concerns one T cell receptor (beta chain) sequence. Its antigen is unidentified. An end of the junction does not agree with germline; a read error may underlie this. The sample is drawn from a study of read filtering for tumor transcriptome and immune sequencing. Study findings and constraints: Sorted CD138-negative bone marrow cells were not purified T cells.

Per germline, CDR1 SNHLY and CDR2 FYNNEI. This CDR3 has 12 residues. From about 400 ng of RNA, a library with molecular barcoded alpha/delta and beta/gamma adaptors was made. TCRdb re-derived calls from the reads in MiXCR, one entry per CDR3 protein. The sample includes roughly 38,000 distinct CDR3 sequences, around 15% of them seen just once. The sample was a population of CD138-negative cells sorted from bone marrow. The sequence was collected from a donor over 35 with multiple myeloma. The chain employs TRBV2 and TRBJ2-1; D might be TRBD1 or TRBD2, each matching 7 bases. CDR3 region: CPSRGGSEEQFF. The CDR3 region has the DNA TGTCCCAGCAGGGGGGGTTCTGAGGAGCAGTTCTTC.